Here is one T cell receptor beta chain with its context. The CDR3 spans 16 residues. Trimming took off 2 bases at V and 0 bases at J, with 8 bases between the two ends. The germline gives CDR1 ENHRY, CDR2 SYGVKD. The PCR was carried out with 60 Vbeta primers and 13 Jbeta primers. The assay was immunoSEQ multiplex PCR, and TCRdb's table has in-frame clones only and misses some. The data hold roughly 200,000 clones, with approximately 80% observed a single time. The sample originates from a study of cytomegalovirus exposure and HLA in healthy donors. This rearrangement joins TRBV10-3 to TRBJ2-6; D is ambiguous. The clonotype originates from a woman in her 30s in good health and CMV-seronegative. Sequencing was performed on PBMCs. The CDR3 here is CAISEPHSSGANVLTF. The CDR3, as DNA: TGTGCCATCAGTGAGCCGCACAGCTCTGGGGCCAACGTCCTGACTTTC.